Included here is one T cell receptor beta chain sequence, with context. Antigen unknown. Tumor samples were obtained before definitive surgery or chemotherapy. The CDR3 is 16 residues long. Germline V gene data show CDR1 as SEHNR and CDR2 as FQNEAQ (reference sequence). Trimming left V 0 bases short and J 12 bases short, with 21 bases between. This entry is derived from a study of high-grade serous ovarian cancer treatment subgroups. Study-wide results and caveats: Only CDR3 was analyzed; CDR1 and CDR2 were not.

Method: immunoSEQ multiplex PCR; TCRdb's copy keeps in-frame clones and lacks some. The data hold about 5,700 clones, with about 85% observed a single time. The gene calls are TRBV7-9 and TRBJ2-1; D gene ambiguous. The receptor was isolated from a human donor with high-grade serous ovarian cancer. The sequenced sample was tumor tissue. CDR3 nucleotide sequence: TGTGCCAGCAGCTTAGCGCTATCAGGAGCATACCTGGGGCAGTTCTTC. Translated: CASSLALSGAYLGQFF.